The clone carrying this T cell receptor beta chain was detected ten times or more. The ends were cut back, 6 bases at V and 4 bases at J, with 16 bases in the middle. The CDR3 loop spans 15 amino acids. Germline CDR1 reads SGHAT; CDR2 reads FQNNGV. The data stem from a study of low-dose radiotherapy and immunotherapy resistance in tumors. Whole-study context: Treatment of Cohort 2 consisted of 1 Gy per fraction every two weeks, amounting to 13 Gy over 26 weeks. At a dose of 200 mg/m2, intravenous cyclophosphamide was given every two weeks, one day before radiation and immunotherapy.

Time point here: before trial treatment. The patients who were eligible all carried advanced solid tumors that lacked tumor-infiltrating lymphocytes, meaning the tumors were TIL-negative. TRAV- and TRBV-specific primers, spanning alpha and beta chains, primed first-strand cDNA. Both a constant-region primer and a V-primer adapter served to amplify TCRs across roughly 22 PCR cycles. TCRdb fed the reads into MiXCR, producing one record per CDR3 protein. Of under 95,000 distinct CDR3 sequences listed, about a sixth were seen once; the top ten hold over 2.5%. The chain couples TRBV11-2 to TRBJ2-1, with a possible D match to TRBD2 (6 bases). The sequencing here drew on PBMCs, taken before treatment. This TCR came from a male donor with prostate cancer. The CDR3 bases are TGTGCCAGCAGTCGGCCCGGGACTCCGTACAATGAGCAGTTCTTC. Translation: CASSRPGTPYNEQFF.